The T cell receptor beta chain described here comes from a study of shared clonotypes between healthy human individuals. Study overall: Donor composition was a couple of women and three men, aged 18 to 49. Each donor had three CD4 naive, three CD4 memory, two CD8 naive and one CD8 memory plate.

The V gene lost 5 bases and the J gene lost 15 bases, with 17 bases spanning the gap. The CDR3 contains 12 residues. The germline V gene has CDR1 LNHDA and CDR2 SQIVND (reference sequence). About this clone itself: Its specificity is not known.

Clones were read by immunoSEQ multiplex PCR, and TCRdb kept only the in-frame ones, dropping some. The repertoire holds 2 million to 2.5 million clones, over 85% seen once, with about 0.39% in the top ten. Study findings and constraints: Donor scarcity curtailed the genetic and exposure-history diversity represented herein.

The chain combines TRBV19 with TRBJ2-1, with D hard to call. The sequenced sample was naive CD4+ T cells from PBMCs. The subset here: CD45RA+ positively selected. The TCR sequence derives from a man aged 18 to 30 in good health. Some clones in this sample may be carry-over from other donors' samples. For the CDR3, the DNA is TGTGCCAGTAGTCGGAGCAGCCCCGTAAGGTTCTTC. It yields the protein CASSRSSPVRFF.